Reported below is one TCR beta chain. This entry is derived from a study of blood T cell repertoires in COVID-19. Background on the study: There were acute and convalescent COVID-19 samples, and they came from the United States, Italy and Spain.

J was trimmed by 7 bases and V by 1 base; bases with no gene match: 7. Germline lookup yields CDR1 KGHDR and CDR2 SFDVKD. The CDR3 is made up of 16 amino acids. Only in-frame clones appear in the TCRdb table, and some are missing; sequencing was by immunoSEQ multiplex PCR. The sample yields tens of thousands of clones, 80% to 90% seen once. The sequencing input was peripheral blood. The chain combines TRBV24-1 with TRBJ2-2; 8 bases are a match to TRBD1. The TCR was taken from an older man with acute or convalescent COVID-19. The CDR3 DNA reads as TGTGCCACCAGTGATTTTGCCAGGGGGCGCATCGGGGAGCTGTTTTTT. This codes for CATSDFARGRIGELFF.